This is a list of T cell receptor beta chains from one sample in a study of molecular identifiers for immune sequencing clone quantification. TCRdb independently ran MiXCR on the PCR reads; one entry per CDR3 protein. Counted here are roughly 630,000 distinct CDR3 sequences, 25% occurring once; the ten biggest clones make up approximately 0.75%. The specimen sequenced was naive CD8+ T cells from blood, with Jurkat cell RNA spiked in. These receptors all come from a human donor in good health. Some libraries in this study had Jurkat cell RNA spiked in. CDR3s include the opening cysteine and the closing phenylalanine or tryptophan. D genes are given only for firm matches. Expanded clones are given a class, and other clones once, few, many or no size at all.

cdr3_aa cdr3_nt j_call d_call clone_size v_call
CASSYQLAGGHTQYF TGTGCCAGCAGTTATCAGCTAGCGGGGGGCCATACGCAGTATTTT TRBJ2-3 TRBD2 . TRBV6-6
CATSRVPTSTGTGELFF TGTGCCACCAGCAGAGTCCCGACAAGCACGGGCACCGGGGAGCTGTTTTTT TRBJ2-2 . few TRBV15
CASSQDNLAKNIQYF TGCGCCAGCAGCCAAGATAACCTAGCCAAAAACATTCAGTACTTC TRBJ2-4 . many TRBV4-3
CASSVVPWDSVNTEAFF TGTGCCAGCAGCGTAGTGCCGTGGGACAGTGTGAACACTGAAGCTTTCTTT TRBJ1-1 TRBD1 many TRBV9
CASSQGPGNPSYEQYF TGCGCCAGCAGCCAAGGGCCAGGGAACCCCTCCTACGAGCAGTACTTC TRBJ2-7 . many TRBV4-1
CASSLLWDRNDNEQFF TGTGCCAGCAGCTTACTATGGGACAGGAACGACAATGAGCAGTTCTTC TRBJ2-1 TRBD1 few TRBV5-6
CASSFGGQGYEQYF TGCGCCAGCAGCTTTGGGGGACAGGGCTACGAGCAGTACTTC TRBJ2-7 TRBD1 many TRBV5-1
CVSSPPRDTSTDTQYF TGTGTCAGCTCACCACCCCGGGACACAAGCACAGATACGCAGTATTTT TRBJ2-3 . . TRBV18
CATSRGGEAYEQYF TGTGCCACCAGCAGAGGAGGGGAGGCCTACGAGCAGTACTTC TRBJ2-7 . few TRBV15
CASRGPGEKLFF TGTGCCAGCCGGGGCCCAGGAGAAAAACTGTTTTTT TRBJ1-4 . many TRBV27
CAINRTGGNLEYF TGTGCCATCAATAGGACAGGGGGCAACTTGGAGTACTTC TRBJ2-7 TRBD1 . TRBV10-3
CASSSGEPNEKLFF TGTGCCAGCAGCTCAGGGGAACCTAATGAAAAACTGTTTTTT TRBJ1-4 . many TRBV7-9
CASSYGLAGGPSTETQYF TGTGCCAGCAGCTACGGACTAGCGGGAGGGCCGTCGACAGAGACCCAGTACTTC TRBJ2-5 TRBD2 many TRBV7-2
CATSTGRAYEQYF TGTGCCACCAGCACCGGGAGGGCCTACGAGCAGTACTTC TRBJ2-7 TRBD2 many TRBV15
CASSQDRGTDTQYF TGCGCCAGCAGCCAGGACAGGGGCACAGATACGCAGTATTTT TRBJ2-3 TRBD1 many TRBV4-3
CSARGTSPTYEQYF TGCAGTGCTAGGGGGACTAGCCCCACCTACGAGCAGTACTTC TRBJ2-7 TRBD2 . TRBV20-1
CASSSYGQPQHF TGTGCCAGCAGTTCTTACGGGCAGCCCCAGCATTTT TRBJ1-5 . . TRBV27
CASSDPGANQPQHF TGTGCCAGCAGTGATCCGGGAGCCAATCAGCCCCAGCATTTT TRBJ1-5 . few TRBV2